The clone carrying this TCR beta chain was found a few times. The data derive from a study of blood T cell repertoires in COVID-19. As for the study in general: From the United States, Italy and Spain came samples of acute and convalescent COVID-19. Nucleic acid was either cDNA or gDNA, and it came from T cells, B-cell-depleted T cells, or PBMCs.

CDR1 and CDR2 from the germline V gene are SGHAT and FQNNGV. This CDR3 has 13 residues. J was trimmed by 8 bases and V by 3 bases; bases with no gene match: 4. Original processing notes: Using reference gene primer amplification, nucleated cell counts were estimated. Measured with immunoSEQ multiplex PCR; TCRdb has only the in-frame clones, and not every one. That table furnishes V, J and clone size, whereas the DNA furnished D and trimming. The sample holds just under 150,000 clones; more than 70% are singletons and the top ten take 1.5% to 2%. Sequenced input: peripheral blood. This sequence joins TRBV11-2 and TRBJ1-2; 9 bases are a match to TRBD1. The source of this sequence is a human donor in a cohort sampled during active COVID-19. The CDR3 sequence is CASSFGQGRGYTF. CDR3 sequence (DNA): TGTGCCAGCAGCTTCGGACAGGGGAGAGGCTACACCTTC. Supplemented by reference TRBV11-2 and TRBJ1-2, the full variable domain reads EAGVAQSPRYKIIEKRQSVAFWCNPISGHATLYWYQQILGQGPKLLIQFQNNGVVDDSQLPKDRFSAERLKGVDSTLKIQPAKLEDSAVYLCASSFGQGRGYTFGSGTRLTVV.